This paragraph covers one TCR beta chain sequence. These data are taken from a study of cytomegalovirus exposure and HLA in healthy donors. PCR amplification relied on 60 Vbeta primers (plus 13 Jbeta primers). TCRdb keeps only in-frame clones here, not all; method: immunoSEQ multiplex PCR. The sample shows around 80,000 clones, approximately 67% of them seen only once. What was sequenced was PBMCs. This receptor was taken from a male donor in good health and CMV-seropositive.

The CDR3 nucleotides read TGTGCCAGCAGCTTAATGGGGCGCAGGGAGACCCAGTACTTC. Protein product: CASSLMGRRETQYF. This sequence joins TRBV7-9 and TRBJ2-5; a weak D match, TRBD1 (5 bases). The CDR3 is 14 residues long. V was shortened by 2 bases and J by 5 bases, with 12 bases between the two germline ends. CDR1 SEHNR and CDR2 FQNEAQ come from the germline V gene (reference sequence).